The rows below give T cell receptor beta chains drawn from one sample of a study of blood T cells in healthy people across ages. TCRdb reprocessed the 5' RACE reads with MiXCR, giving one entry per CDR3 protein. The table records 1 million or so distinct CDR3 sequences, about 23% of them present only once. The same data also contributed to another study, on T cells of mothers and their children.

Input material: blood. These receptors were obtained from a girl under 10 years old in good health. Both conserved end residues are part of each CDR3. The D gene is left open where the match is weak. Only some rows state a clone size, as once, few, many or a class for expanded clones.

CDR3	DNA	V	J	size	D
CSAGTGGYTEAFF	TGCAGCGCTGGGACAGGGGGGTACACTGAAGCTTTCTTT	TRBV29-1	TRBJ1-1	few	TRBD1
CASSPGGSPLHF	TGTGCCAGCAGTCCCGGCGGGTCACCCCTCCACTTT	TRBV27	TRBJ1-6	many	.
CASSYSDRHETQYF	TGTGCCAGCAGTTATTCAGACAGGCACGAGACCCAGTACTTC	TRBV6-5	TRBJ2-5	.	.
CAGSPQGSNQPQHF	TGTGCCGGCAGTCCACAGGGGAGCAATCAGCCCCAGCATTTT	TRBV12-3/TRBV12-4	TRBJ1-5	once	TRBD1
CASSQAPALAGDTQYF	TGTGCCAGCAGCCAAGCCCCAGCACTAGCGGGAGATACGCAGTATTTT	TRBV4-2	TRBJ2-3	.	TRBD2
CASSVGESGNTIYF	TGTGCCAGCAGCGTAGGGGAATCTGGAAACACCATATATTTT	TRBV9	TRBJ1-3	few	.
CASSFAGYATNEKLFF	TGTGCCAGCAGTTTCGCGGGGTATGCAACTAATGAAAAACTGTTTTTT	TRBV28	TRBJ1-4	once	.
CATSGGYNEQFF	TGTGCCACCAGCGGGGGATACAATGAGCAGTTCTTC	TRBV24-1	TRBJ2-1	.	.
CASSVDGAGKKETQYF	TGTGCCAGCAGCGTAGATGGAGCGGGGAAAAAAGAGACCCAGTACTTC	TRBV9	TRBJ2-5	few	TRBD2
CASSSEGYQETQYF	TGTGCCAGCAGTTCCGAGGGGTACCAAGAGACCCAGTACTTC	TRBV27	TRBJ2-5	.	.
CASSPSSGSTGEQYF	TGTGCCAGCTCACCCTCTAGCGGGAGTACGGGCGAGCAGTACTTC	TRBV18	TRBJ2-7	few	TRBD2
CAIAWGEDQPQHF	TGTGCCATCGCATGGGGGGAGGATCAGCCCCAGCATTTT	TRBV6-1	TRBJ1-5	.	.
CASSLRLNQPQHF	TGTGCCAGCAGTTTACGTCTCAATCAGCCCCAGCATTTT	TRBV12-3/TRBV12-4	TRBJ1-5	.	.
CASSFDSSKNIQYF	TGCGCCAGCAGCTTTGACAGCTCCAAAAACATTCAGTACTTC	TRBV5-1	TRBJ2-4	few	.
CSARVSLFYEQYF	TGCAGTGCTCGGGTTAGCCTTTTCTACGAGCAGTACTTC	TRBV20-1	TRBJ2-7	.	.
CASSCRGPEAFF	TGTGCCAGCAGTTGTAGGGGGCCTGAAGCTTTCTTT	TRBV28	TRBJ1-1	few	TRBD1
CASSSFDTQEAQYF	TGTGCCAGCAGCTCCTTCGACACCCAAGAGGCCCAGTACTTC	TRBV7-9	TRBJ2-5	.	.
CASSPSATDTQYF	TGTGCCAGCAGCCCGTCGGCCACAGATACGCAGTATTTT	TRBV7-9	TRBJ2-3	few	.
CASSSPDLGTPLHF	TGTGCCAGCAGTTCCCCAGACCTAGGGACACCCCTCCACTTT	TRBV27	TRBJ1-6	.	.
CASSPPTGGDTQYF	TGTGCCAGCAGCCCGCCGACAGGGGGGGATACGCAGTATTTT	TRBV3-1	TRBJ2-3	few	TRBD1
CASRAGTGYAKNIQYF	TGTGCCAGCAGAGCCGGGACAGGGTATGCCAAAAACATTCAGTACTTC	TRBV7-2	TRBJ2-4	.	TRBD1
CASSLVTGRTQKEQFF	TGCGCCAGCAGCTTGGTCACCGGACGGACCCAGAAAGAGCAGTTCTTC	TRBV5-1	TRBJ2-1	.	.
CSAEPSLAGGTDTQYF	TGCAGCGCCGAACCCTCACTAGCGGGAGGGACAGATACGCAGTATTTT	TRBV29-1	TRBJ2-3	.	TRBD2
CSASDRGETQYF	TGCAGTGCTAGTGACCGAGGAGAGACCCAGTACTTC	TRBV20-1	TRBJ2-5	.	.
CSVGLGRETQYF	TGCAGCGTTGGGTTGGGTAGGGAGACCCAGTACTTC	TRBV29-1	TRBJ2-5	once	.
CASTATGGKDEQFF	TGCGCCAGTACGGCGACAGGGGGGAAGGATGAGCAGTTCTTC	TRBV5-1	TRBJ2-1	.	TRBD1
CAITADLYTQYF	TGTGCCATCACTGCGGACTTATATACGCAGTATTTT	TRBV10-3	TRBJ2-3	.	.
CASTSGFNQPQHF	TGTGCCAGCACCTCAGGGTTCAATCAGCCCCAGCATTTT	TRBV27	TRBJ1-5	.	.
CASGPPSGRNGERYF	TGTGCCAGCGGCCCCCCTAGCGGGAGAAATGGCGAGCGGTACTTC	TRBV12-3/TRBV12-4	TRBJ2-7	few	TRBD2
CASSKPLLAGGYNEQFF	TGCGCCAGCTCAAAGCCCCTGCTAGCGGGGGGGTACAATGAGCAGTTCTTC	TRBV4-1	TRBJ2-1	few	TRBD2
CASMGGLLNTEAFF	TGTGCCAGCATGGGAGGTCTCTTGAACACTGAAGCTTTCTTT	TRBV7-3	TRBJ1-1	few	.
CASSLLGLNEKLFF	TGTGCCAGCAGCCTGCTCGGCCTAAATGAAAAACTGTTTTTT	TRBV28	TRBJ1-4	many	.
CASSQFQETQYF	TGTGCCAGCAGCCAGTTCCAAGAGACCCAGTACTTC	TRBV5-6	TRBJ2-5	few	.
CASRLAGTTDTQYF	TGCGCCAGCAGGTTAGCGGGAACCACAGATACGCAGTATTTT	TRBV5-1	TRBJ2-3	few	TRBD2
CASSVGQGARVNTEAFF	TGTGCCAGCAGCGTAGGACAGGGGGCTCGAGTGAACACTGAAGCTTTCTTT	TRBV9	TRBJ1-1	.	TRBD1
CASSLLGKTGNTIYF	TGTGCCAGCAGCTTATTGGGGAAGACTGGAAACACCATATATTTT	TRBV7-9	TRBJ1-3	.	.
CASSPQPSYEQYF	TGTGCCAGCAGCCCACAACCCTCCTACGAGCAGTACTTC	TRBV13	TRBJ2-7	few	.
CSVGSTLGLEAFF	TGCAGCGTTGGGTCTACATTAGGGCTTGAAGCTTTCTTT	TRBV29-1	TRBJ1-1	.	.
CASQDSYEQYF	TGTGCCAGCCAGGACAGCTACGAGCAGTACTTC	TRBV6-2/TRBV6-3	TRBJ2-7	.	.
CSVATGYEQFF	TGCAGCGTAGCGACAGGGTACGAGCAGTTCTTC	TRBV29-1	TRBJ2-1	few	TRBD1
CSVWKGVGETQYF	TGCAGCGTTTGGAAGGGGGTGGGAGAGACCCAGTACTTC	TRBV29-1	TRBJ2-5	once	.
CSARAPGRYQPQHF	TGCAGTGCTAGAGCTCCGGGACGATATCAGCCCCAGCATTTT	TRBV20-1	TRBJ1-5	.	.
CASSQETSRGLTDTQYF	TGCGCCAGCAGCCAAGAAACCTCCCGGGGACTCACAGACACGCAGTATTTT	TRBV4-3	TRBJ2-3	.	.
CASSVDRDREQYF	TGCGCCAGCAGCGTCGACAGGGACCGCGAGCAGTACTTC	TRBV5-1	TRBJ2-7	few	TRBD1